The rows below give T cell receptor beta chains drawn from one sample of a study of low-dose radiotherapy and immunotherapy resistance in tumors. TCRdb redid the calling of the reads with MiXCR, one entry per CDR3 protein. The table includes tens of thousands of distinct CDR3 sequences, 15% to 20% detected once. Material: PBMCs, obtained before treatment. The receptor source for this set is a male donor with prostate cancer. Both conserved end residues are part of each CDR3. Each record gives: clone size, D gene, V gene, J gene, CDR3 DNA, CDR3 protein. The D gene is left open where the match is weak. Clone size, where shown, is once, few, many, or a class for clones that have expanded.

>many|TRBD1|TRBV5-1|TRBJ2-3
TGCGCCAGCAGCTTGGACGACAGGGCTGGCACAGATACGCAGTATTTT
CASSLDDRAGTDTQYF
>many|NA|TRBV12-3/TRBV12-4|TRBJ2-4
TGTGCCAGCAGTCGGCCGGGGGCTCTAGCCAAAAACATTCAGTACTTC
CASSRPGALAKNIQYF
>NA|NA|TRBV7-6|TRBJ2-2
TGTGCCAGCAGCCGAGGGGATAACACCGGGGAGCTGTTTTTT
CASSRGDNTGELFF
>NA|TRBD1|TRBV2|TRBJ1-5
TGTGCCAGCAGCCTTCAGGGGGCCCGCAGCAATCAGCCCCAGCATTTT
CASSLQGARSNQPQHF
>many|NA|TRBV4-2|TRBJ2-1
TGTGCCAGCAGCCAAGGAGGGGGGGATATAAATGAGCAGTTCTTC
CASSQGGGDINEQFF
>many|TRBD1|TRBV7-6|TRBJ1-3
TGTGCCAACAGCTTTACCGGGACAGGGCACACTGGAAACACCATATATTTT
CANSFTGTGHTGNTIYF
>many|NA|TRBV6-5|TRBJ1-4
TGTGCCAGCAGACCCGGGGGTTCGCATGAAAAACTGTTTTTT
CASRPGGSHEKLFF
>many|NA|TRBV5-1|TRBJ2-7
TGCGCCAGCAGCTTGGGTCCAGGGACAATGGAGCAGTACTTC
CASSLGPGTMEQYF
>many|NA|TRBV29-1|TRBJ1-4
TGCAGCGTTGAGTGGGATGAAAAACTGTTTTTT
CSVEWDEKLFF
>many|TRBD1|TRBV10-3|TRBJ1-6
TGTGCCATCAGCGCCCGGGACAGGCGTGATTCACCCCTCCACTTT
CAISARDRRDSPLHF
>many|TRBD1|TRBV6-2/TRBV6-3|TRBJ2-7
TGTGCCAGCAGTGAAGAAGGGACAGGGGTGCCCGTGGAGTACTTC
CASSEEGTGVPVEYF
>many|TRBD1|TRBV6-2/TRBV6-3|TRBJ1-1
TGTGCCAGCAGTCGGCGAGGGACAGGGAACACTGAAGCTTTCTTT
CASSRRGTGNTEAFF
>many|NA|TRBV7-2|TRBJ1-2
TGTGCCAGCAGCCTCAGGGATGGCTACACCTTC
CASSLRDGYTF
>many|NA|TRBV6-2/TRBV6-3|TRBJ2-7
TGTGCCAGCAGTTCCCCTTTAGTCATTACCTACGAGCAGTACTTC
CASSSPLVITYEQYF
>many|NA|TRBV11-2|TRBJ1-2
TGTGCCAGCAGCTCAAGAGGGGGGTATGGCTACACCTTC
CASSSRGGYGYTF
>many|NA|TRBV27|TRBJ2-7
TGTGCCAGCAGTGTCCGGGCCGGGGAGTTGGATGAGCAGTACTTC
CASSVRAGELDEQYF
>few|NA|TRBV11-2|TRBJ2-5
TGTGCCAGCAGCTTAACATTAGGTATAAGAGAGACCCAGTACTTC
CASSLTLGIRETQYF
>NA|NA|TRBV12-3/TRBV12-4|TRBJ1-4
TGTGCCAGCAGTTTTTCCCGCCAGAAACGGGGGGATGAAAAACTGTTTTTT
CASSFSRQKRGDEKLFF
>NA|NA|TRBV6-1|TRBJ1-1
TGTGCCAGCAGTCGCCCCCCGGGGACTGAAGCTTTCTTT
CASSRPPGTEAFF
>NA|NA|TRBV20-1|TRBJ2-7
TGCAGTGCTAGAAGGACAGCCCGACCCTACGAGCAGTACTTC
CSARRTARPYEQYF
>many|TRBD2|TRBV12-3/TRBV12-4|TRBJ2-4
TGTGCCAGCAGTACGGGGACTAGCGGGGGTACTAAAAACATTCAGTACTTC
CASSTGTSGGTKNIQYF
>many|TRBD2|TRBV11-2|TRBJ2-1
TGTGCCAGCATGCGGAGCGGGGGTTACAATGAGCAGTTCTTC
CASMRSGGYNEQFF
>many|NA|TRBV2|TRBJ1-5
TGTGCCAGCAGGGGAGATAGCAATCAGCCCCAGCATTTT
CASRGDSNQPQHF
>many|NA|TRBV5-4|TRBJ2-3
TGTGCCAGCACTTCGCCTAGCACAGATACGCAGTATTTT
CASTSPSTDTQYF
>many|NA|TRBV5-5|TRBJ1-1
TGTGCCAGCAGCTGGGACGGCACGGGAACTGAAGCTTTCTTT
CASSWDGTGTEAFF
>NA|TRBD1|TRBV6-2/TRBV6-3|TRBJ2-2
TGTGCCAGCAGTTACGGGACAGGGAACACCGGGGAGCTGTTTTTT
CASSYGTGNTGELFF
>many|TRBD2|TRBV10-3|TRBJ2-1
TGTGCCATCAGTGAGCCTAGCGGGGGGTACAATGAGCAGTTCTTC
CAISEPSGGYNEQFF
>many|TRBD1|TRBV19|TRBJ2-2
TGTGCCAGTAGCCCGGGACAGGCGGGCACCGGGGAGCTGTTTTTT
CASSPGQAGTGELFF
>many|TRBD1|TRBV5-6|TRBJ2-1
TGTGCCAGCAGCCTAAGACGGGACAGTCAGTTCTTC
CASSLRRDSQFF
>many|NA|TRBV12-3/TRBV12-4|TRBJ2-2
TGTGCCAGCACCTTCGACAGATCCCGCGCCGGGGAGCTGTTTTTT
CASTFDRSRAGELFF
>many|NA|TRBV25-1|TRBJ2-1
TGTGCCAGCAGTGGAGACAATGAGCAGTTCTTC
CASSGDNEQFF
>many|NA|TRBV3-1|TRBJ2-3
TGTGCCAGCAGCCAGGTCCAACGGGGGAACCCAGATACGCAGTATTTT
CASSQVQRGNPDTQYF
>many|TRBD2|TRBV7-3|TRBJ2-2
TGTGCCAGCAGCTTAATCCCCGCTAGCGGGGGGGCCGCAGGGGAGCTGTTTTTT
CASSLIPASGGAAGELFF
>few|TRBD2|TRBV5-4|TRBJ2-1
TGTGCCAGCAGCTTGCCCACTAGCGAGAATGAGCAGTTCTTC
CASSLPTSENEQFF
>many|NA|TRBV25-1|TRBJ2-1
TGTGCCAGCAGTGTGGAGGGGCCGCCCTCCTACAATGAGCAGTTCTTC
CASSVEGPPSYNEQFF